The T cell receptor (beta chain) described here comes from a study of CD8 T cells in Susac syndrome. For the study at large: Active disease was present in about 6 of the sequenced Susac syndrome patients, whereas fewer than ten of them were in remission. When blood was drawn, patients with Susac syndrome were on intravenous immunoglobulin alone, on corticosteroids, or therapy-naive.

Reverse transcription of roughly 0.45 to 1 ug RNA used random hexamers. TCR beta CDR3 was amplified by immunoSEQ multiplex PCR. This amplification extended across 54 Vbeta and 13 Jbeta segments. TCRdb re-called the immunoSEQ multiplex PCR reads with MiXCR, one entry per CDR3 protein. Here the sample spans about 120,000 distinct CDR3 sequences, 96% being singletons. Negative isolation was applied to CD8+ and CD4+ T cells, and FACS enrichment was applied to TEMRA cells. Germline CDR1 is SGHTA and CDR2 is FQGNSA. Trimming took 3 bases from V and 7 from J, leaving 13 bases between them. The CDR3 has 14 amino acids.

This TCR was sampled from a human donor with Susac syndrome. This sequence joins TRBV7-2 and TRBJ2-1; D assignment may be TRBD1 or TRBD2 (5 bases each). Source material: CD4+ T cells from PBMCs. CDR3 amino acids: CASSFGDARNEQFF. The CDR3 nucleotides read TGTGCCAGCAGCTTTGGGGACGCCAGGAATGAGCAGTTCTTC. The full variable domain, completed using reference TRBV7-2 and TRBJ2-1, is GAGVSQSPSNKVTEKGKDVELRCDPISGHTALYWYRQSLGQGLEFLIYFQGNSAPDKSGLPSDRFSAERTGGSVSTLTIQRTQQEDSAVYLCASSFGDARNEQFFGPGTRLTVL.